The 8 T cell receptor beta chains given below trace back to one sample, sequenced in a study of T cell responses to AZD1222 COVID-19 vaccine. Here immunoSEQ multiplex PCR was the method, and the copy in TCRdb shows in-frame clones only, minus some. The sample contains about 110,000 clones, 86% of which appear only once. The material was peripheral blood, obtained on day 0 of AZD1222 vaccination. The source of these receptors is an adult in good health.

V is TRBV5-1 and J is TRBJ1-1; D not resolved. There are 14 residues in the CDR3. V was trimmed by 4 bases and J by 2 bases, leaving 12 bases between them. Germline CDR1 is SGHRS and CDR2 is YFSETQ. The DNA of the CDR3 is TGCGCCAGCAGCGCCATGACCGTTAACACTGAAGCTTTCTTT. Encoded protein: CASSAMTVNTEAFF. Together with reference TRBV5-1 and TRBJ1-1, the CDR3 gives the full variable domain: KAGVTQTPRYLIKTRGQQVTLSCSPISGHRSVSWYQQTPGQGLQFLFEYFSETQRNKGNFPGRFSGRQFSNSRSEMNVSTLELGDSALYLCASSAMTVNTEAFFGQGTRLTVV.

This clone appeared a single time. The chain links TRBV7-9 to TRBJ2-3; D gene uncertain. The CDR3 runs 19 residues. Between the trimmed V and J ends, which lost 0 bases and 3 bases, there was a span of 22 bases. Germline V lookup: CDR1 SEHNR, CDR2 FQNEAQ (reference sequence). Written as DNA, the CDR3 is TGTGCCAGCAGCTTAGCGCTAGTTTCATCTTCCCCACTAACAGATACGCAGTATTTT. Translated, it gives CASSLALVSSSPLTDTQYF. The whole variable domain, filled in from reference TRBV7-9 and TRBJ2-3, reads DTGVSQNPRHKITKRGQNVTFRCDPISEHNRLYWYRQTLGQGPEFLTYFQNEAQLEKSRLLSDRFSAERPKGSFSTLEIQRTEQGDSAMYLCASSLALVSSSPLTDTQYFGPGTRLTVL.

The V gene is TRBV7-3, the J gene TRBJ2-7; a possible D gene is TRBD1 (6 bases). This CDR3 is built from 15 residues. The V gene lost 5 bases and the J gene lost 0 bases, with 14 bases spanning the gap. CDR1 is SGHTA, CDR2 FQGTGA, per germline. The CDR3 sequence: CASSPGTYTSYEQYF. CDR3 nucleotides: TGTGCCAGCAGCCCAGGGACATATACCTCCTACGAGCAGTACTTC.

This sequence joins TRBV24-1 and TRBJ1-1, with D unclear. The V and J ends lost 2 bases and 10 bases respectively, with 7 bases between them. Germline V gene sequence: CDR1 KGHDR, CDR2 SFDVKD. This CDR3 contains 11 residues. In DNA form, the CDR3 reads TGTGCCACCAGTGATTACAGTGGAGCTTTCTTT. Protein product: CATSDYSGAFF.

This clone was counted a single time. CDR3 residues: CASTVGVQPQHF. The CDR3 DNA is TGTGCCAGCACCGTAGGGGTCCAGCCCCAGCATTTT. This sequence joins TRBV7-2 and TRBJ1-5; possible D gene TRBD1, 5 bases. The CDR3 contains 12 residues. V was clipped by 7 bases and J by 7 bases, with 11 bases between them. CDR1 and CDR2 from the germline V gene are SGHTA and FQGNSA. Supplemented by reference TRBV7-2 and TRBJ1-5, the full variable domain reads GAGVSQSPSNKVTEKGKDVELRCDPISGHTALYWYRQSLGQGLEFLIYFQGNSAPDKSGLPSDRFSAERTGGSVSTLTIQRTQQEDSAVYLCASTVGVQPQHFGDGTRLSIL.

This chain links TRBV7-9 with TRBJ1-5; D is unclear. V was pared by 0 bases and J by 7 bases, with 4 bases between. The CDR3 is made up of 12 amino acids. Germline loops: CDR1 SEHNR, CDR2 FQNEAQ (reference sequence). Written as DNA, the CDR3 is TGTGCCAGCAGCTTAGCTAGCCAGCCCCAGCATTTT. Translating gives CASSLASQPQHF. The full variable domain, in which reference TRBV7-9 and TRBJ1-5 provide the parts outside the CDR3, is DTGVSQNPRHKITKRGQNVTFRCDPISEHNRLYWYRQTLGQGPEFLTYFQNEAQLEKSRLLSDRFSAERPKGSFSTLEIQRTEQGDSAMYLCASSLASQPQHFGDGTRLSIL.

The rearrangement links TRBV27 to TRBJ2-3, with D hard to call. The V gene lost 2 bases and the J gene lost 2 bases, with 11 bases spanning the gap. The CDR3 is 15 residues long. CDR1 and CDR2 from the germline V gene are MNHEY and SMNVEV (reference sequence). The CDR3 protein is CASSLGPRTTDTQYF. The CDR3 DNA sequence: TGTGCCAGCAGTTTAGGGCCGAGGACCACAGATACGCAGTATTTT.

The chain links TRBV3-1 (or the pseudogene TRBV3-2) to TRBJ1-5, with no clear D. This CDR3 has 13 amino acids. The V end was cut by 1 base, the J end by 4 bases, with 5 bases between. The germline V gene encodes CDR1 LGHDT and CDR2 YNNKEL (reference sequence). CDR3 amino acids: CASSQVENQPQHF. The CDR3 nucleotides are TGTGCCAGCAGCCAAGTAGAGAATCAGCCCCAGCATTTT.